The subject of this entry is one TCR beta chain. No antigen is known for it. The table came from immunoSEQ multiplex PCR; TCRdb's copy has only in-frame clones and leaves some out. The sample carries approximately 180,000 clones, about 93% recorded once. The data are from a study of T cell responses to AZD1222 COVID-19 vaccine. Study results and limitations: Two doses of AZD1222 preceded a rise in Spike-specific TCR breadth and depth. Sampling captured repertoires only after the peak T cell response. White British ancestry dominated among donors, who included more females, and clonal diversity was possibly underestimated. Nearly half of spike-specific TCRs reportedly target unmutated variant regions.

J lost 2 bases, V lost 7 bases, and 8 bases had no gene match. Germline-derived CDR1 and CDR2 are MNHNY and SVGAGI (reference sequence). The CDR3 contains 15 residues. The sequencing used peripheral blood, collected 28 days after the second dose of the MenACWY control vaccine. The source is an adult who received the MenACWY meningococcal vaccine as a control. This sequence joins TRBV6-6 and TRBJ1-5, with 7 bases matching TRBD1. CDR3 DNA sequence: TGTGCCAGCACCCAGACAGGGATCCGCAATCAGCCCCAGCATTTT. Residues: CASTQTGIRNQPQHF.